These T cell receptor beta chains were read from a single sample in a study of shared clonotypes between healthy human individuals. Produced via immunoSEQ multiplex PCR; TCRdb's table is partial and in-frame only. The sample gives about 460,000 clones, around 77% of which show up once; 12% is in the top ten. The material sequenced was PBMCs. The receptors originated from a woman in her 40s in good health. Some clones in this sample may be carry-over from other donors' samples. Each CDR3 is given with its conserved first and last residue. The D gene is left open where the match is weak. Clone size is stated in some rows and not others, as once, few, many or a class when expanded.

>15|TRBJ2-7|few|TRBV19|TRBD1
TGTGCCAGTAGCCATCCGGGACAGGGATCCTACGAGCAGTACTTC
CASSHPGQGSYEQYF
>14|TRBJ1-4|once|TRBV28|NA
TGTGCCAGCAGAACACAGAGTACTAATGAAAAACTGTTTTTT
CASRTQSTNEKLFF
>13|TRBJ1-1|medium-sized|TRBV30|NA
TGTGCCTGGATATTGCGGCGGAGCACTGAAGCTTTCTTT
CAWILRRSTEAFF
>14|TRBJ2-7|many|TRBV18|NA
TGTGCCAGCTCACCACCGCGGCAGGGTGGCGAGCAGTACTTC
CASSPPRQGGEQYF
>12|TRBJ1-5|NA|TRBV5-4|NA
TGTGCCAGCAGCTTGCCCCACCAGCCCCAGCATTTT
CASSLPHQPQHF
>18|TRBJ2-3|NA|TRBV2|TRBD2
TGTGCCAGCAGAATTCGGCTAGCGGGAGACGGGAGGGCAGATACGCAGTATTTT
CASRIRLAGDGRADTQYF
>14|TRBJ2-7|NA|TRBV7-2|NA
TGTGCCAGCAGCTCCGACTGGAGCTCCTACGAGCAGTACTTC
CASSSDWSSYEQYF
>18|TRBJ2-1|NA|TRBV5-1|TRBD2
TGCGCCAGCAGCTTGGTGGGAGGGACTAGCGGGAGATACAATGAGCAGTTCTTC
CASSLVGGTSGRYNEQFF
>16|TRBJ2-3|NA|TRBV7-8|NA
TGTGCCAGCAGCTTAGTTGGGGGTACTAGCACAGATACGCAGTATTTT
CASSLVGGTSTDTQYF
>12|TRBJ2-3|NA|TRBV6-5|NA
TGTGCCAGCAGAACGACAGGAGGTACGCAGTATTTT
CASRTTGGTQYF
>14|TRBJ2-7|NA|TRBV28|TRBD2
TGTGCCATGGCAAAGGGCGGGAGTTCCTACGAGCAGTACTTC
CAMAKGGSSYEQYF
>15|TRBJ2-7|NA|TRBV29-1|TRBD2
TGCAGCGTTGTGCATGGTTCCGGGAGGGCCGGCGAGCAGTACTTC
CSVVHGSGRAGEQYF
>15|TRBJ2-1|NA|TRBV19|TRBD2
TGTGCCAGTAGTTGGCTAGCGGGAGGGAGGAATGAGCAGTTCTTC
CASSWLAGGRNEQFF
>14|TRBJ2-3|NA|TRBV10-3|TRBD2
TGTGCCATCAGGACCGGGGGGGGGACAGATACGCAGTATTTT
CAIRTGGGTDTQYF
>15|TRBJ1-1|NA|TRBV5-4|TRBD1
TGTGCCAGCAGCTTGGAACCAGGGGGGTCCACTGAAGCTTTCTTT
CASSLEPGGSTEAFF
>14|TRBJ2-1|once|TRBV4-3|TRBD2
TGCGCCAGCAGCCAAGGTCCCATAGCGGGAGGGCCTTTCTTC
CASSQGPIAGGPFF